Listed here are 14 T cell receptor beta chains from one sample, sequenced in a study of metastatic and nonmetastatic thyroid tumors. Via MiXCR, TCRdb re-called the PCR reads. The table lists roughly 83,000 clones, about 15% of them singletons. Nobody among the patients had been given any treatment before thyroid surgery. Sequenced: blood. Every receptor here comes from a female donor with papillary thyroid cancer or a benign thyroid nodule (not recorded which). Some clones in this sample may be carry-over from other donors' samples.

As to this clone: A much larger clonotype is one base distant, so this may be a read error. This rearrangement joins TRBV9 to TRBJ2-5; D uncertain. V was trimmed by 0 bases and J by 4 bases, leaving 10 bases between them. This CDR3 is 14 amino acids long. Germline V lookup: CDR1 SGDLS, CDR2 YYNGEE. The chain's CDR3 is CASSVDTGGETQYF. DNA of the CDR3: TGTGCCAGCAGCGTAGATACGGGTGGAGAGACCCAGTACTTC.

In its sample, this clone was seen a few times. A clone one base away is much larger, so this may be a read error. The chain uses TRBV18 and TRBJ2-7; D remains ambiguous. Trimming shortened V by 3 bases and J by 3 bases, and 9 bases separated the two germline ends. The CDR3 contains 13 residues. Germline CDR1 is KGHSH and CDR2 is LQKENI. This chain's CDR3 is CASSPRLDYEQYF. CDR3 in DNA: TGTGCCAGCTCACCGAGACTCGACTACGAGCAGTACTTC.

As regards this clone: The junction shows a germline mismatch at one end, possibly a read error. This chain connects TRBV11-1 to TRBJ2-2, with D perhaps TRBD2 (6 bases). Looked up from germline, CDR1 is SGHAT and CDR2 is FQDESV (reference sequence). This CDR3 is 18 amino acids long. Written as DNA, the CDR3 is TGTGCCAGCAGCTCGACCGATCTAGCCGGGGGACCCACCGGCGAGCTGTTTTTT. Translation: CASSSTDLAGGPTGELFF.

Notes on this clone: Just one base apart from a much larger clone, this may be a read error. Since the CDR3 does not end with the conserved phenylalanine or tryptophan, this likely comes from a read error. J is TRBJ2-5 and V is TRBV7-9, with 7 bases aligning to TRBD2. Germline lookup yields CDR1 SEHNR and CDR2 FQNEAQ (reference sequence). The CDR3 totals 12 residues. The CDR3 nucleotides read TGTGCCAGCAGCCTAGCGGAAGAGACCCAGTACCTC. The encoded protein is CASSLAEETQYL.

This clone has just a few counts. The chain joins TRBV29-1 to TRBJ2-5; 13 bases match TRBD2. J gave up 5 bases and V 4 bases, and 7 bases lay outside the gene matches. The CDR3 has 15 amino acids. Germline V gene sequence: CDR1 SQVTM, CDR2 ANQGSEA. Here the CDR3 reads CSVVTSGGATETQYF. The CDR3 nucleotides are TGCAGCGTTGTAACTAGCGGGGGGGCCACGGAGACCCAGTACTTC.

This clone was observed at least ten times. The genes are TRBV10-1 and TRBJ2-3, with D perhaps assigned TRBD1 or TRBD2 (5 bases each). Germline CDR1 is WNHNN and CDR2 is SYGVQD (reference sequence). V gave up 5 bases and J gave up 5 bases, with 17 bases separating them. CDR3 length: 15 residues. The CDR3 protein is CASSSGQRGKDTQYF. CDR3 in DNA: TGCGCCAGCAGTTCGGGGCAACGGGGTAAAGATACGCAGTATTTT.

This clone was observed a few times. Given a much more abundant clone one base away, this may be a read error. The chain combines TRBV28 with TRBJ2-5; D call uncertain. This CDR3 has 12 residues. Germline values: CDR1 MDHEN, CDR2 SYDVKM. Trimming cost V 6 bases and J 7 bases, with 12 bases left between them. The CDR3 DNA reads as TGTGCCAGCAGCGCCCGTTTGGGGACCCAGTACTTC. This sequence encodes CASSARLGTQYF.

At least ten counts were recorded for this clone. This CDR3 reads CASSLYRSPYEQYF. The CDR3 region has the DNA TGTGCCAGCAGCTTGTACAGGAGTCCCTACGAGCAGTACTTC. The chain couples TRBV5-4 to TRBJ2-7; D is perhaps TRBD1 (5 bases). The CDR3 length is 14 residues. Trimming took 1 base from V and 2 from J, leaving 10 bases between them. The germline V gene has CDR1 SGHNT and CDR2 YYREEE (reference sequence).

This clone was detected many times. CDR3 residues: CASKPDSTYYGYTF. The CDR3 nucleotides are TGTGCCAGTAAACCTGACAGTACCTACTATGGCTACACCTTC. The chain recombines TRBV19 with TRBJ1-2; weak D call: TRBD1 (5 bases). Trimming stripped 7 bases from V and 3 bases from J, with 15 bases between. Germline V gene lookup returns CDR1 LNHDA and CDR2 SQIVND (reference sequence). CDR3 length: 14 amino acids.

This CDR3 reads CASRDRVISSQPQHF. In nucleotides, the CDR3 is TGCGCCAGCCGGGACAGGGTGATCTCTAGTCAGCCCCAGCATTTT. J is TRBJ1-5 and V is TRBV4-3; 9 bases are shared with TRBD1. V shed 8 bases and J 6 bases; nucleotides not matched to a gene: 11. The CDR3 covers 15 residues. Per the germline V gene, CDR1 is LGHNA and CDR2 is YSLEER.

Comment on this clone: A much larger clone lies a single base off, so this may be a read error. The J gene is TRBJ2-3, the V gene TRBV6-1; D is uncertain. Germline V gene data show CDR1 as MNHNS and CDR2 as SASEGT. The CDR3 sequence is 11 residues long. V dropped 7 bases and J dropped 4 bases, with 6 bases sitting between them. The CDR3 DNA is TGTGCCAGCACTTTTTCAGATACGCAGTATTTT. Protein product: CASTFSDTQYF.

This clone came up a few times. A much larger clonotype is one base distant, so this may be a read error. The same CDR3 is also encoded by other DNA sequences in this sample. The chain is built from TRBV6-1 and TRBJ1-2, with D unresolved. Germline V lookup: CDR1 MNHNS, CDR2 SASEGT. The CDR3 is 15 amino acids. The CDR3 DNA sequence: TGTGCCAGCAGGCGAAGACAAACTCGCAACTATGGTTACACCTTC. Its translation is CASRRRQTRNYGYTF.

In regard to this clone: A much more abundant neighbour one base away suggests this may be a read error. Other DNA sequences in the sample encode the same CDR3. The chain carries TRBV5-4 and TRBJ2-2; no definite D call. The germline V gene has CDR1 SGHNT and CDR2 YYREEE (reference sequence). This CDR3 comprises 13 residues. The CDR3 spells CASRSRNTGELFF. CDR3 sequence (DNA): TGTGCCAGCAGATCGCGGAACACAGGGGAGCTGTTTTTT.

The sample holds many counts of this clone. CDR3 loop: CASSGVGLTPKNIQYF. The CDR3 DNA is TGTGCCAGCAGTGGTGTGGGACTAACTCCCAAAAACATTCAGTACTTC. The chain is built from TRBV2 and TRBJ2-4; TRBD2 aligns across 7 bases. CDR1 is SNHLY and CDR2 is FYNNEI in the germline V gene. The CDR3 length is 16 residues. J was trimmed by 2 bases and V by 4 bases; bases with no gene match: 8.